This T cell receptor (beta chain) was profiled in a study of blood T cell repertoires in COVID-19. Overall study context: Donors in the United States, Italy and Spain gave samples during acute or convalescent COVID-19. PBMCs, B-cell-depleted T cells, or T cells provided the cDNA or gDNA that made up the material.

Germline V gene data show CDR1 as ENHRY and CDR2 as SYGVKD. Trimming took 5 bases from V and 4 from J; bases not matched to a gene: 8. The CDR3 contains 16 residues. Study processing details: Estimated nucleated cell counts came from reference gene primer amplification. This table comes from immunoSEQ multiplex PCR, and its TCRdb copy is limited to in-frame clones, with some not included. The DNA was the basis for D and trimming; V, J and clone size are from that table. The table has fewer than 150,000 clones, 80% to 90% seen once; the top ten hold about 4.3%. The V call is TRBV10-3, the J call TRBJ2-2, with 9 bases identical to TRBD2. This receptor was taken from a woman between 40 and 55 years old with acute or convalescent COVID-19. The specimen was peripheral blood. In DNA form, the CDR3 reads TGTGCCATCAGTTATTTAGCGGGAGCGGGCACCGGGGAGCTGTTTTTT. This codes for CAISYLAGAGTGELFF.